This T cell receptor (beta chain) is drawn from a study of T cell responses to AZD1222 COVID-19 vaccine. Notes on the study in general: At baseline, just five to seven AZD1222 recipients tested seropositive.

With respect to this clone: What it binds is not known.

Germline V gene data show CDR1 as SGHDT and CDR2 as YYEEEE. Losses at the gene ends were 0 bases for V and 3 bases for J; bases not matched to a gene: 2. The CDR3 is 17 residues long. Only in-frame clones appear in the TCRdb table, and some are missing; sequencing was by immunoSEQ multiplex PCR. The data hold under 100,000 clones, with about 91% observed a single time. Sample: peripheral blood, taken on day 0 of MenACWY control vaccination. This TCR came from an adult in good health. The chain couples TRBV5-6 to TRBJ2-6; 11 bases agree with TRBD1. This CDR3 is CASSLGTGGFGANVLTF. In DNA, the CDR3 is TGTGCCAGCAGCTTGGGGACAGGGGGCTTTGGGGCCAACGTCCTGACTTTC.